Below, 13 T cell receptor beta chains from the same sample are listed, as sequenced in a study of blood T cell repertoires in COVID-19 (dated by TCRdb to the early 2020s). Library method: the immunoSEQ multiplex PCR assay. TCRdb stores this immuneACCESS table with in-frame sequences only. Part of the clones is absent; in the studies checked, under half of the shortfall reflects unresolved V genes, and no reason is known for the rest. In this sample the table shows 30,000 to 35,000 clones, 82% of which occur a single time. The ten biggest clones cover about 42% of the sample. The material sequenced was peripheral blood. The receptors shown here come from a man at least 80 years old with active or convalescent COVID-19.

This clone was recorded once. V gene TRBV11-2 combines with J gene TRBJ2-7; 13 nucleotides match TRBD2. The J segment lost 0 bases and the V segment lost 5 bases, leaving 7 bases of the junction unmatched. This CDR3 contains 17 residues. CDR1 is SGHAT and CDR2 is FQNNGV in the germline V gene. The CDR3 DNA reads as TGTGCCAGCAGCACTCTACTAGCGGGAGGGAACTCCTACGAGCAGTACTTC. Its protein is CASSTLLAGGNSYEQYF. The full variable domain, completed using reference TRBV11-2 and TRBJ2-7, is EAGVAQSPRYKIIEKRQSVAFWCNPISGHATLYWYQQILGQGPKLLIQFQNNGVVDDSQLPKDRFSAERLKGVDSTLKIQPAKLEDSAVYLCASSTLLAGGNSYEQYFGPGTRLTVT.

This rearrangement joins TRBV12-3 or TRBV12-4 to TRBJ1-1; no definite D call. Trimming removed 3 bases from V and 6 bases from J, with 11 bases in between. This CDR3 contains 13 residues. The CDR3 sequence is CASSLFMRAEAFF. CDR3 bases: TGTGCCAGCAGTTTGTTTATGCGGGCTGAAGCTTTCTTT.

The chain is built from TRBV19 and TRBJ2-7; 8 bases are shared with TRBD1. CDR1 and CDR2 (germline): LNHDA, SQIVND (reference sequence). Trimming took 5 bases from V and 3 from J; bases not matched to a gene: 9. This CDR3 has 15 amino acids. The CDR3 DNA is TGTGCCAGTAGTCCGGACAGGGCCAGCAACTACGAGCAGTACTTC. Amino acids: CASSPDRASNYEQYF.

This chain uses TRBV18 with TRBJ1-1; a possible D gene is TRBD1 (5 bases). CDR1 and CDR2 (germline): KGHSH, LQKENI. The V and J ends lost 5 bases and 0 bases respectively, with 10 bases between them. This CDR3 has 14 amino acids. The CDR3 reads CASSSRVMNTEAFF. In DNA form, the CDR3 reads TGTGCCAGCTCATCCAGGGTCATGAACACTGAAGCTTTCTTT.

The V and J genes are TRBV24-1 and TRBJ2-1; D is perhaps TRBD2 (5 bases). Germline values: CDR1 KGHDR, CDR2 SFDVKD. This CDR3 is 15 amino acids long. V shed 4 bases and J shed 3 bases, with 12 bases lying between them. CDR3 sequence reads: CATSEYPGDYNEQFF. The CDR3 nucleotides are TGTGCCACCAGTGAATACCCCGGGGACTACAATGAGCAGTTCTTC.

J is TRBJ2-1 and V is TRBV18; D is ambiguous. Germline V gene sequence: CDR1 KGHSH, CDR2 LQKENI. Trimming cost V 3 bases and J 0 bases, with 12 bases left between them. CDR3 length equals 16 residues. The chain's CDR3 is CASSPIAVSSYNEQFF. DNA of the CDR3: TGTGCCAGCTCACCTATAGCCGTCAGCTCCTACAATGAGCAGTTCTTC.

The rearrangement links TRBV19 to TRBJ1-3, with a tentative D call TRBD1 (6 bases). V dropped 4 bases and J dropped 6 bases, with 22 bases sitting between them. The CDR3 sequence is 17 residues long. In germline, CDR1 is LNHDA, CDR2 SQIVND (reference sequence). The CDR3: CASSTGPRGRKLNTIYF. CDR3 bases: TGTGCCAGTAGTACGGGACCGCGGGGGCGCAAGTTAAACACCATATATTTT.

V usage is TRBV6-2 or TRBV6-3 and J usage is TRBJ2-2; unclear D gene. This CDR3 spans 13 amino acids. V was trimmed by 6 bases and J by 8 bases, leaving 13 bases between them. Germline values: CDR1 MNHEY, CDR2 SVGEGT. CDR3 residues: CASSPVLAGELFF. CDR3 coding DNA: TGTGCCAGCAGCCCCGTATTAGCAGGGGAGCTGTTTTTT.

This clone was found once. V and J are TRBV7-3 and TRBJ2-3, with 9 bases matching TRBD2. CDR1 and CDR2 (germline): SGHTA, FQGTGA. This CDR3 region has 17 residues. J gave up 5 bases and V 1 base, and 10 bases lay outside the gene matches. The DNA for the CDR3 is TGTGCCAGCAGCTTAAATGGAGTAGCGGGAGCGGGAGATACGCAGTATTTT. Its protein is CASSLNGVAGAGDTQYF. Based on the CDR3 plus reference TRBV7-3 and TRBJ2-3, the full variable domain is GAGVSQTPSNKVTEKGKYVELRCDPISGHTALYWYRQSLGQGPEFLIYFQGTGAADDSGLPNDRFFAVRPEGSVSTLKIQRTERGDSAVYLCASSLNGVAGAGDTQYFGPGTRLTVL.

Only one count was recorded for this clone. The chain employs TRBV5-6 and TRBJ2-7; 13 nucleotides line up with TRBD2. This CDR3 is 15 amino acids long. Unmatched junction bases numbered 7, after V lost 4 bases and J lost 6 bases. Germline lookup yields CDR1 SGHDT and CDR2 YYEEEE. CDR3 region: CASSPGLAGVTEQYF. In nucleotides, the CDR3 is TGTGCCAGCAGCCCTGGACTAGCGGGAGTAACCGAGCAGTACTTC.

The chain has TRBV9 and TRBJ2-5, with TRBD1 matching over 7 bases. From germline, CDR1 is SGDLS and CDR2 YYNGEE. The CDR3 consists of 14 residues. Germline trimming cut 2 bases from V and 2 bases from J; bases unmatched to any gene: 3. The CDR3 is CASSVTGVQETQYF. CDR3 sequence (DNA): TGTGCCAGCAGCGTTACAGGGGTGCAAGAGACCCAGTACTTC.

The chain recombines TRBV7-9 with TRBJ1-2; 9 nucleotides agree with TRBD1. The V and J ends lost 1 base and 2 bases, in that order; junction bases with no gene match: 11. This CDR3 has 18 amino acids. Germline CDR1 SEHNR, CDR2 FQNEAQ (reference sequence). CDR3 loop: CASSLGLLGTGLNYGYTF. The CDR3 DNA reads as TGTGCCAGCAGCTTAGGCTTGCTAGGGACAGGGTTAAACTATGGCTACACCTTC.

The rearrangement links TRBV5-4 to TRBJ2-1; TRBD2 aligns across 9 bases. This CDR3 is 16 amino acids long. J gave up 4 bases and V 3 bases, and 8 bases lay outside the gene matches. Germline CDR1 is SGHNT and CDR2 is YYREEE (reference sequence). The CDR3 bases are TGTGCCAGCAGCTATCTACAGACTAGCGGATACAATGAGCAGTTCTTC. This codes for CASSYLQTSGYNEQFF.